These 15 T cell receptor beta chains came from one sample sequenced in a study of blood T cell repertoires in COVID-19 (dated by TCRdb to 2020 to 2022). The library was produced with the immunoSEQ multiplex PCR assay. Not all clones reach the TCRdb copy of this immuneACCESS table, which keeps in-frame sequences only. Checked studies attribute under half of the gap to unresolved V genes and leave the rest unexplained. Here the sample has a few hundred thousand clones; about 90% occur a single time. The leading ten clones occupy 2.1% of the sample. The specimen was peripheral blood. These receptors originate from a woman aged 55-75 years with COVID-19, enrolled during active disease.

This chain joins TRBV7-9 and TRBJ2-2; 8 bases match TRBD1. From germline, CDR1 is SEHNR and CDR2 FQNEAQ (reference sequence). V lost 4 bases and J lost 4; bases outside the gene matches: 8. CDR3 length equals 16 residues. Written as DNA, the CDR3 is TGTGCCAGCAGCTCGCCGACAGGGGCCCTCACCGGGGAGCTGTTTTTT. Protein product: CASSSPTGALTGELFF.

J is TRBJ1-5 and V is TRBV30; D possibly corresponds to TRBD1 (5 bases). From germline, CDR1 is GTSNPN and CDR2 SVGIG (reference sequence). The CDR3 spans 13 residues. V dropped 5 bases and J dropped 3 bases, with 11 bases sitting between them. The CDR3 here is CAWATGVNQPQHF. The CDR3 region has the DNA TGTGCCTGGGCAACAGGAGTCAATCAGCCCCAGCATTTT.

This clone appeared a single time. V gene TRBV20-1 combines with J gene TRBJ2-7; D unresolved. Germline lookup yields CDR1 DFQATT and CDR2 SNEGSKA (reference sequence). Trimming removed 2 bases from V and 5 bases from J, with 7 bases in between. CDR3 length: 11 amino acids. The CDR3 region is CSARPMNEQYF. Here the CDR3 DNA reads TGCAGTGCTAGACCTATGAACGAGCAGTACTTC.

The rearrangement uses TRBV6-1 and TRBJ2-1; D call uncertain. Trimming removed 1 base at V and 0 bases at J, with 7 bases between. Germline assignment: CDR1 MNHNS and CDR2 SASEGT. CDR3 size: 15 residues. The CDR3 spells CASSEGPISYNEQFF. The DNA for the CDR3 is TGTGCCAGCAGTGAAGGGCCAATCTCCTACAATGAGCAGTTCTTC.

The CDR3 sequence is CASSEIGQGRNYGYTF. CDR3 sequence (DNA): TGTGCCAGCAGTGAAATTGGCCAGGGCAGGAACTATGGCTACACCTTC. The V call is TRBV6-1, the J call TRBJ1-2, with D possibly being TRBD1 (5 bases). V was shortened by 2 bases and J by 2 bases, with 15 bases between the two germline ends. The CDR3 loop spans 16 amino acids. Germline CDR1 reads MNHNS; CDR2 reads SASEGT.

The V call is TRBV5-1, the J call TRBJ2-7; possibly TRBD1 for D (5 bases). The CDR3 extends over 12 amino acids. The germline V gene has CDR1 SGHRS and CDR2 YFSETQ. V lost 4 bases to trimming and J lost 5 bases, with 10 bases between them. CDR3 loop: CASSRQGNEQYF. The CDR3 DNA follows: TGCGCCAGCAGCCGGCAGGGTAACGAGCAGTACTTC.

The V gene is TRBV2, the J gene TRBJ2-1; TRBD1 aligns across 8 bases. J lost 4 bases, V lost 10 bases, and 9 bases had no gene match. Germline V gives CDR1 SNHLY, CDR2 FYNNEI. There are 14 residues in the CDR3. Written as DNA, the CDR3 is TGTGCCACCATACAGGGGGTAGGTTACAATGAGCAGTTCTTC. Its protein product is CATIQGVGYNEQFF.

This chain uses TRBV6-6 with TRBJ1-3; maybe TRBD1 (5 bases). The CDR3 has 14 amino acids. Germline V gene sequence: CDR1 MNHNY, CDR2 SVGAGI (reference sequence). V lost 6 bases and J lost 2, with 11 bases in between. CDR3 DNA sequence: TGTGCCAGCAGCGGGGCGGGGGCTGGAAACACCATATATTTT. Encoded protein: CASSGAGAGNTIYF.

V gene TRBV2 combines with J gene TRBJ1-5; D unclear. Trimming cost V 7 bases and J 9 bases, with 13 bases left between them. The V gene's germline CDR1 is SNHLY and CDR2 FYNNEI. The CDR3 covers 12 residues. The CDR3 loop is CASKKDPGPQHF. The DNA of the CDR3 is TGTGCCAGCAAGAAAGACCCGGGGCCCCAGCATTTT.

This chain links TRBV6-6 with TRBJ1-2; 9 positions match TRBD1. The CDR3 is 15 residues long. V lost 7 bases to trimming and J lost 2 bases; unmatched junction nucleotides: 8. CDR1 MNHNY and CDR2 SVGAGI come from the germline V gene (reference sequence). The CDR3 DNA sequence: TGTGCCAGCACCCAAACCGGGACAGGGAACTATGGCTACACCTTC. Amino acid sequence: CASTQTGTGNYGYTF.

This clone showed up just a few times. The same CDR3 can be traced to other DNA sequences in this sample. The V call is TRBV3-1 (or the pseudogene TRBV3-2), the J call TRBJ1-5; D perhaps matches TRBD1 (6 bases). V was pared by 4 bases and J by 4 bases, with 8 bases between. The germline V gene encodes CDR1 LGHDT and CDR2 YNNKEL (reference sequence). The CDR3 totals 13 residues. CDR3: CASSPQGNQPQHF. Written as DNA, the CDR3 is TGTGCCAGCAGCCCACAGGGTAATCAGCCCCAGCATTTT.

The chain is built from TRBV6-1 and TRBJ1-5, with D tentatively TRBD1 (6 bases). CDR3 length: 15 residues. With 2 bases removed from V and 4 bases from J, the gap between germline ends came to 12 bases. CDR1 is MNHNS, CDR2 SASEGT, per germline. The CDR3 loop is CASSENQGWNQPQHF. In DNA, the CDR3 is TGTGCCAGCAGTGAAAACCAGGGGTGGAATCAGCCCCAGCATTTT.

J is TRBJ2-1 and V is TRBV15; 9 bases are shared with TRBD2. The trim removed 1 base at V and 4 bases at J, leaving 5 bases unmatched. CDR1 and CDR2 (germline): LNHNV, YYDKDF (reference sequence). The CDR3 consists of 16 residues. This CDR3 is CATSRAPAGGYNEQFF. The CDR3 region has the DNA TGTGCCACCAGCAGAGCTCCAGCGGGGGGATACAATGAGCAGTTCTTC.

The chain has TRBV6-2 or TRBV6-3 and TRBJ2-3, with a tentative D call TRBD2 (6 bases). The germline V gene encodes CDR1 MNHEY and CDR2 SVGEGT. V lost 4 bases and J lost 2, with 13 bases in between. This CDR3 has 15 amino acids. This CDR3 reads CASSFIGTATDTQYF. The CDR3 DNA follows: TGTGCCAGCAGTTTTATAGGGACTGCCACAGATACGCAGTATTTT.

The chain recombines TRBV11-2 with TRBJ1-1; D may be TRBD1 (6 bases). V was clipped by 4 bases and J by 5 bases, with 14 bases between them. The CDR3 loop spans 14 amino acids. The germline gives CDR1 SGHAT, CDR2 FQNNGV. The CDR3 nucleotides are TGTGCCAGCAGCTCGATTCAGGGGCATACTGAAGCTTTCTTT. It yields the protein CASSSIQGHTEAFF.